This TCR beta chain was retrieved from a study of blood T cell repertoires in COVID-19. Study-level background: PBMCs, B-cell-depleted T cells, or T cells provided the cDNA or gDNA that made up the material.

Profiled with immunoSEQ multiplex PCR; TCRdb holds only in-frame clones, not every one. The sample includes more than 150,000 clones, 90% of them seen just once. V dropped 5 bases and J dropped 6 bases, with 9 bases sitting between them. The CDR3 runs to 12 residues. The germline CDR1 and CDR2 sequences are MNHEY and SMNVEV (reference sequence). The sample consisted of peripheral blood. V is TRBV27 and J is TRBJ2-3; no definite D call. The TCR comes from a man aged 50 to 59 with acute or convalescent COVID-19. The CDR3 region has the DNA TGTGCCAGCAGTATAACTCGGGATACGCAGTATTTT. Translation: CASSITRDTQYF.